The 9 T cell receptor beta chains presented below share a single source sample, sequenced in a study of T cells after yellow fever vaccination. TCRdb fed the 5' RACE reads into MiXCR, producing one record per CDR3 protein. Of about 550,000 distinct CDR3 sequences in the sample, 15% to 20% were seen once. Sequencing used PBMCs, obtained 15 days after the yellow fever booster vaccination. The source of these receptors is a man aged 25 to 40 who received the YFV17D yellow fever vaccine.

This clonotype was seen ten or more times. The chain is built from TRBV6-5 and TRBJ2-2; 8 nucleotides match TRBD2. The CDR3 length is 17 residues. Looked up from germline, CDR1 is MNHEY and CDR2 is SVGAGI. V lost 2 bases to trimming and J lost 0 bases; unmatched junction nucleotides: 5. DNA of the CDR3: TGTGCCAGCAGTTACGCGAGCGGGAGCGCGAACACCGGGGAGCTGTTTTTT. It is translated as CASSYASGSANTGELFF.

DNA of the CDR3: TGTGCCATCAGTGAGTCGGAGGCAAAGGGCTATGGCTACACCTTC. Translation: CAISESEAKGYGYTF. The chain recombines TRBV10-3 with TRBJ1-2; unclear D gene. V lost 0 bases to trimming and J lost 4 bases, with 12 bases between them. Per the germline V gene, CDR1 is ENHRY and CDR2 is SYGVKD. The CDR3 has 15 amino acids.

V gene TRBV29-1 combines with J gene TRBJ2-5; 9 positions agree with TRBD1. The CDR3 covers 13 residues. Germline V CDR1 and CDR2: SQVTM, ANQGSEA. V gave up 3 bases and J gave up 5 bases; unmatched junction bases: 4. The CDR3 DNA reads as TGCAGCGTTGAGTTCGGGACAGGGGAGACCCAGTACTTC. It yields the protein CSVEFGTGETQYF. Full variable domain (rest looked up from reference TRBV29-1 and TRBJ2-5): SAVISQKPSRDICQRGTSLTIQCQVDSQVTMMFWYRQQPGQSLTLIATANQGSEATYESGFVIDKFPISRPNLTFSTLTVSNMSPEDSSIYLCSVEFGTGETQYFGPGTRLLVL.

Only a few counts were recorded for this clonotype. This chain joins TRBV2 and TRBJ1-5; TRBD1 matches at 8 bases. V lost 4 bases to trimming and J lost 3 bases; unmatched junction nucleotides: 5. The germline CDR1 and CDR2 sequences are SNHLY and FYNNEI. The CDR3 loop spans 15 amino acids. This CDR3 reads CASSVSGGLNQPQHF. As DNA, the CDR3 is TGTGCCAGCAGTGTATCAGGGGGCCTCAATCAGCCCCAGCATTTT. Variable domain in full (rest from reference TRBV2 and TRBJ1-5): EPEVTQTPSHQVTQMGQEVILRCVPISNHLYFYWYRQILGQKVEFLVSFYNNEISEKSEIFDDQFSVERPDGSNFTLKIRSTKLEDSAMYFCASSVSGGLNQPQHFGDGTRLSIL.

This clonotype was detected only a few times. V usage is TRBV6-2 or TRBV6-3 and J usage is TRBJ1-5; D uncertain. Trimming took 6 bases from V and 3 from J, leaving 6 bases between them. CDR3 size: 12 residues. Germline CDR1 and CDR2: MNHEY and SVGEGT. The CDR3 spells CASRDTNQPQHF. The CDR3 DNA sequence: TGTGCCAGCAGAGACACCAATCAGCCCCAGCATTTT.

V and J are TRBV4-1 and TRBJ1-1; the D gene is possibly TRBD1 (6 bases). Germline loops: CDR1 MGHRA, CDR2 YSYEKL. Deletions cut 0 bases from V and 5 bases from J, with 19 bases between. The CDR3 has 17 residues. The CDR3: CASSQDVTGKARTEAFF. The CDR3 region has the DNA TGCGCCAGCAGCCAAGATGTGACAGGAAAGGCGAGAACTGAAGCTTTCTTT.

The sample holds a few counts of this clonotype. Here the CDR3 reads CASTPSRAGGTDTQYF. The CDR3 DNA is TGCGCCAGCACCCCAAGTAGGGCCGGTGGGACAGATACGCAGTATTTT. This rearrangement joins TRBV4-3 to TRBJ2-3; D remains ambiguous. Germline V gene sequence: CDR1 LGHNA, CDR2 YSLEER. The V gene lost 7 bases and the J gene lost 3 bases, with 20 bases spanning the gap. CDR3 size: 16 residues.

There are a few counts of this clonotype. This chain connects TRBV11-2 to TRBJ2-1; 12 nucleotides agree with TRBD2. CDR3 length: 15 residues. V gave up 4 bases and J gave up 9 bases; unmatched junction bases: 7. Germline V lookup: CDR1 SGHAT, CDR2 FQNNGV. CDR3 loop: CASSSPLAGGGEQFF. The CDR3, as DNA: TGTGCCAGCAGCTCCCCACTAGCGGGAGGCGGTGAGCAGTTCTTC.

The V call is TRBV7-2, the J call TRBJ2-7, with TRBD1 identical over 8 bases. Losses at the gene ends were 5 bases for V and 5 bases for J; bases not matched to a gene: 8. Germline CDR1 and CDR2: SGHTA and FQGNSA. The length of the CDR3 is 14 residues. The CDR3 DNA reads TGTGCCAGCAGCACATCAGGGGGCTGGAACGAGCAGTACTTC. This translates into CASSTSGGWNEQYF.